The rows below give T cell receptor beta chains drawn from one sample of a study of shared clonotypes between healthy human individuals. Clones were read by immunoSEQ multiplex PCR, and TCRdb kept only the in-frame ones, dropping some. The sample has 850,000 to 1,200,000 clones, about 76% seen once. The sequenced sample was memory CD4+ T cells sorted from blood. The source is a young man in good health. Each CDR3 is given with its conserved first and last residue. Each record gives: clone size, V gene, D gene, J gene, CDR3 DNA, CDR3 protein. D genes are given only for firm matches. Expanded clones get a size class; other rows say once, few or many, or leave the size out.

-	TRBV27	TRBD2	TRBJ2-3	TGTGCCAGCAGGCAAGCGGGAGGGTCCACAGATACGCAGTATTTT	CASRQAGGSTDTQYF
-	TRBV28	-	TRBJ2-7	TGTGCCAGCAACATTCAGTCGGGGAATCCCTACGAGCAGTACTTC	CASNIQSGNPYEQYF
-	TRBV7-2	TRBD2	TRBJ2-1	TGTGCCAGCAGCTTGGGCGGGGGGAGTTACAATGAGCAGTTCTTC	CASSLGGGSYNEQFF
-	TRBV5-1	-	TRBJ2-3	TGCGCCAGCAGCACAGACCAGGGGACAGATACGCAGTATTTT	CASSTDQGTDTQYF
once	TRBV18	-	TRBJ1-2	TGTGCCAGCTCACCTACAGGAGACTCCTACTATGGCTACACCTTC	CASSPTGDSYYGYTF
few	TRBV5-1	TRBD1	TRBJ1-5	TGCGCCAGCAGCATGGGGACAGAGAATCAGCCCCAGCATTTT	CASSMGTENQPQHF
-	TRBV11-3	-	TRBJ1-5	TGTGCCAGCAGCTTAAGGTGGGGGAAGGGCAATCAGCCCCAGCATTTT	CASSLRWGKGNQPQHF
-	TRBV30	TRBD2	TRBJ2-7	TGTGCCTGGAGTGTACTAGGTAGTCGGGGGGGGAGGTACGAGCAGTACTTC	CAWSVLGSRGGRYEQYF
-	TRBV18	-	TRBJ2-1	TGTGCCAGCTCACCACCGGTTAGTTGGGCCCTTTACAATGAGCAGTTCTTC	CASSPPVSWALYNEQFF
-	TRBV7-2	TRBD2	TRBJ2-1	TGTGCCAGCAGCTCCCTAGCGGGAGGGGGGTACAATGAGCAGTTCTTC	CASSSLAGGGYNEQFF
-	TRBV10-3	TRBD2	TRBJ2-1	TGTGCCATCAGTGAGTCATCGGCGGGAGTAGGGAATGAGCAGTTCTTC	CAISESSAGVGNEQFF
many	TRBV29-1	TRBD1	TRBJ1-2	TGCAGCACGGGACAGGGACGTTCCGGCTACACCTTC	CSTGQGRSGYTF
-	TRBV7-2	-	TRBJ1-2	TGTGCCAGCAGCTTAGAGGCGTCTGGCTATGGCTACACCTTC	CASSLEASGYGYTF
-	TRBV30	-	TRBJ2-5	TGTGCCTGGAGTGTACGGGCGGGTTTAGAGACCCAGTACTTC	CAWSVRAGLETQYF
-	TRBV6-6	-	TRBJ1-1	TGTGCCAGCAGGGGGCTGACCCCGAACACTGAAGCTTTCTTT	CASRGLTPNTEAFF
-	TRBV19	-	TRBJ1-3	TGTGCCACCTTCAACCGGGTTGGAAACACCATATATTTT	CATFNRVGNTIYF
-	TRBV5-1	TRBD1	TRBJ2-5	TGCGCCAGCAGCTACACACCGGGACAGCAAGAGACCCAGTACTTC	CASSYTPGQQETQYF
-	TRBV5-1	-	TRBJ1-1	TGCGCCAGCAGCTCACTGATTGGTAACACTGAAGCTTTCTTT	CASSSLIGNTEAFF
-	TRBV11-2	-	TRBJ2-7	TGTGCCAGCAGCCCCATGTCGGCCGAGCAGTACTTC	CASSPMSAEQYF
many	TRBV10-3	-	TRBJ2-7	TGTGCCATCAGTGAATTTCCGCAGGGGGGCGAGCAGTACTTC	CAISEFPQGGEQYF
-	TRBV7-2	-	TRBJ2-7	TGTGCCAGCAGCCGCGGGGCAGGGTCCTACGAGCAGTACTTC	CASSRGAGSYEQYF
once	TRBV9	-	TRBJ1-1	TGTGCCAGCAGCGTATCGGGGGGCGGATTGGGTTCCACTGAAGCTTTCTTT	CASSVSGGGLGSTEAFF
once	TRBV4-3	TRBD2	TRBJ2-1	TGCGCCAGCAGCCAAGACCTGGGACTAGCGGGAGCATATGAGCAGTTCTTC	CASSQDLGLAGAYEQFF
-	TRBV11-2	-	TRBJ2-5	TGTGCCAGCAGCCTGCTCCTCCAAGAGACCCAGTACTTC	CASSLLLQETQYF
-	TRBV10-3	-	TRBJ1-2	TGTGCCATCAGTGGCCAGAAAGGGAATGGCTACACCTTC	CAISGQKGNGYTF
-	TRBV7-9	-	TRBJ2-3	TGTGCCAGCAGCTTACAGATGGCCGGTGGGGGTGATACGCAGTATTTT	CASSLQMAGGGDTQYF
-	TRBV6-4	-	TRBJ1-2	TGTGCCGGAATTCTTGTGGAGGGGGGCTATGGCTACACCTTC	CAGILVEGGYGYTF
-	TRBV15	-	TRBJ1-2	TGTGCCACCAGCAGAGATAAGGCGGGCTACACCTTC	CATSRDKAGYTF
-	TRBV7-9	-	TRBJ2-3	TGTGCCAGCAGCTTAACTAGCCCAGATACGCAGTATTTT	CASSLTSPDTQYF
-	TRBV7-6	TRBD2	TRBJ2-5	TGTGCCAGCAGCCGATACGGGACTAGTGAACAAGAGACCCAGTACTTC	CASSRYGTSEQETQYF
-	TRBV2	-	TRBJ1-5	TGTGCCAGCAGTGGGCTGATCGGCAATCAGCCCCAGCATTTT	CASSGLIGNQPQHF
-	TRBV5-1	TRBD1	TRBJ2-2	TGCGCCAGCAGCTTACGACAGGGTAGGGACGGGGAGCTGTTTTTT	CASSLRQGRDGELFF
-	TRBV7-8	-	TRBJ2-6	TGTGCCAGCATCTCTGGAGGAGAGGGGGCCAACGTCCTGACTTTC	CASISGGEGANVLTF
-	TRBV9	TRBD2	TRBJ2-5	TGTGCCAGCAGCCCCCGGACTAGCGGGAGAGAGACCCAGTACTTC	CASSPRTSGRETQYF
-	TRBV5-6	-	TRBJ2-3	TGTGCCAGCAGCTTTGGAAACACAGATACGCAGTATTTT	CASSFGNTDTQYF
-	TRBV30	-	TRBJ2-3	TGTGCCTGGAGGAAGGGGGGTAGCACAGATACGCAGTATTTT	CAWRKGGSTDTQYF